This TCR beta chain was found in a study of response to subunit inactivated influenza vaccine. Concerning this clonotype: Its target is not known.

Findings and caveats of the study: It was suggested by the authors that few new T cells are recruited by each seasonal influenza vaccination.

From the RT-PCR reads, TCRdb called clonotypes with MiXCR, one entry per CDR3 protein. The sample consists of 600,000 to 850,000 distinct CDR3 sequences, about 15% of them appearing once. CDR1 SGHKS and CDR2 YYEKEE come from the germline V gene (reference sequence). Deletions cut 4 bases from V and 4 bases from J, with 8 bases between. CDR3 length: 12 amino acids. The material was PBMCs from blood, obtained less than 15 days before vaccination. The TCR was taken from a man aged 50 to 60 who received an inactivated influenza vaccine. The V and J genes are TRBV5-5 and TRBJ1-2; TRBD1 might be the D (5 bases). CDR3 in amino acids: CASSRDAYGYTF. The CDR3 DNA is TGTGCCAGCAGCAGGGACGCCTATGGCTACACCTTC.